What follows is one T cell receptor (beta chain) and its context. The antigen is not known. The data stem from a study of blood T cells in healthy people across ages. Study at large: With template switching, about one barcoded beta molecule was captured per two T cells.

General study points: Calculation of diversity from one million T cells yielded estimates considered to be underestimates. TCR beta diversity per million T cells fell roughly linearly with age.

Next came a second PCR, run for about 7 to 12 cycles, which used a sample-barcoded 5' primer along with a J-beta primer mix. Via MiXCR, TCRdb re-called the 5' RACE reads, giving one row per CDR3 protein. The sample holds around 710,000 distinct CDR3 sequences, more than 40% seen once. This clonotype was sampled from an older woman in good health. The sample taken for sequencing was blood.

For the CDR3, the DNA is TGTGCCAGCAACCCTGACATCAACCGAGAGACCCAGTTCTTC. Translating gives CASNPDINRETQFF. The genes are TRBV28 and TRBJ2-1; D uncertain. Germline values: CDR1 MDHEN, CDR2 SYDVKM. Between the trimmed V and J ends, which lost 7 bases and 13 bases, there was a span of 23 bases. The CDR3 totals 14 residues. Together with reference TRBV28 and TRBJ2-1, the CDR3 gives the full variable domain: DVKVTQSSRYLVKRTGEKVFLECVQDMDHENMFWYRQDPGLGLRLIYFSYDVKMKEKGDIPEGYSVSREKKERFSLILESASTNQTSMYLCASNPDINRETQFFGPGTRLTVL.